This T cell receptor (beta chain) appears in the sequencing data of a study of blood T cell repertoires in COVID-19. Generated by immunoSEQ multiplex PCR, the TCRdb table keeps only in-frame clones and is missing some. This table holds a few hundred thousand clones, 80% to 90% found once. V lost 1 base and J lost 2, with 16 bases in between. Germline-derived CDR1 and CDR2 are SGHKS and YYEKEE (reference sequence). The CDR3 loop spans 17 amino acids. The chain is built from TRBV5-5 and TRBJ1-3; maybe TRBD1 (5 bases). Sequencing used PBMCs or T cells enriched from blood (not recorded which). The sequence derives from a man aged 25 to 40 who had recovered from COVID-19. CDR3 nucleotides: TGTGCCAGCAGCTTGTTTGGATTTCAGGGTCCTGGAAACACCATATATTTT. Translating gives CASSLFGFQGPGNTIYF.